The T cell receptor (beta chain) described here comes from a study of T cell changes during pregnancy in multiple sclerosis. Some clones are missing from TCRdb's copy, which holds only in-frame ones; the method was immunoSEQ multiplex PCR. The table has about 60,000 clones, 90% to 95% seen once; the top ten hold under 0.95%. CDR3 length: 12 amino acids. CDR1 SGHDT and CDR2 YYEEEE come from the germline V gene. With 9 bases clipped from V and 2 bases from J, the junction kept 4 bases outside the gene matches. The chain joins TRBV5-6 to TRBJ2-7; 8 positions agree with TRBD2. This specimen was peripheral blood, taken in the first trimester of pregnancy. The clonotype comes from a female donor with multiple sclerosis, enrolled in a pregnancy study. CDR3: CATSSGTYEQYF. The CDR3 coding sequence is TGTGCCACCAGTAGCGGGACCTACGAGCAGTACTTC.